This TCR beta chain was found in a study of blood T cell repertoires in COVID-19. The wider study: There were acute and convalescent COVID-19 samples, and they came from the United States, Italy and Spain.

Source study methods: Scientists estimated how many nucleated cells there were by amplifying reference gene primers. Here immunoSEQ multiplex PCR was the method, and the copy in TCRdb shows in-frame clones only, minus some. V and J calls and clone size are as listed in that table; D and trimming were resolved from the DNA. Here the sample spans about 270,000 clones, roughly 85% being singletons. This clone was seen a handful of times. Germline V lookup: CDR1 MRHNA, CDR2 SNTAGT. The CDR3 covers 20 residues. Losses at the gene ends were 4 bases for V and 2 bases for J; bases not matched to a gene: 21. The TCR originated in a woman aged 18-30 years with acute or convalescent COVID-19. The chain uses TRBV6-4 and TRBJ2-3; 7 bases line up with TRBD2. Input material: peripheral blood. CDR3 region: CASSAFGVRPSGLYTDTQYF. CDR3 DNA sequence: TGTGCCAGCAGTGCATTCGGAGTTCGTCCTAGCGGACTATACACAGATACGCAGTATTTT.